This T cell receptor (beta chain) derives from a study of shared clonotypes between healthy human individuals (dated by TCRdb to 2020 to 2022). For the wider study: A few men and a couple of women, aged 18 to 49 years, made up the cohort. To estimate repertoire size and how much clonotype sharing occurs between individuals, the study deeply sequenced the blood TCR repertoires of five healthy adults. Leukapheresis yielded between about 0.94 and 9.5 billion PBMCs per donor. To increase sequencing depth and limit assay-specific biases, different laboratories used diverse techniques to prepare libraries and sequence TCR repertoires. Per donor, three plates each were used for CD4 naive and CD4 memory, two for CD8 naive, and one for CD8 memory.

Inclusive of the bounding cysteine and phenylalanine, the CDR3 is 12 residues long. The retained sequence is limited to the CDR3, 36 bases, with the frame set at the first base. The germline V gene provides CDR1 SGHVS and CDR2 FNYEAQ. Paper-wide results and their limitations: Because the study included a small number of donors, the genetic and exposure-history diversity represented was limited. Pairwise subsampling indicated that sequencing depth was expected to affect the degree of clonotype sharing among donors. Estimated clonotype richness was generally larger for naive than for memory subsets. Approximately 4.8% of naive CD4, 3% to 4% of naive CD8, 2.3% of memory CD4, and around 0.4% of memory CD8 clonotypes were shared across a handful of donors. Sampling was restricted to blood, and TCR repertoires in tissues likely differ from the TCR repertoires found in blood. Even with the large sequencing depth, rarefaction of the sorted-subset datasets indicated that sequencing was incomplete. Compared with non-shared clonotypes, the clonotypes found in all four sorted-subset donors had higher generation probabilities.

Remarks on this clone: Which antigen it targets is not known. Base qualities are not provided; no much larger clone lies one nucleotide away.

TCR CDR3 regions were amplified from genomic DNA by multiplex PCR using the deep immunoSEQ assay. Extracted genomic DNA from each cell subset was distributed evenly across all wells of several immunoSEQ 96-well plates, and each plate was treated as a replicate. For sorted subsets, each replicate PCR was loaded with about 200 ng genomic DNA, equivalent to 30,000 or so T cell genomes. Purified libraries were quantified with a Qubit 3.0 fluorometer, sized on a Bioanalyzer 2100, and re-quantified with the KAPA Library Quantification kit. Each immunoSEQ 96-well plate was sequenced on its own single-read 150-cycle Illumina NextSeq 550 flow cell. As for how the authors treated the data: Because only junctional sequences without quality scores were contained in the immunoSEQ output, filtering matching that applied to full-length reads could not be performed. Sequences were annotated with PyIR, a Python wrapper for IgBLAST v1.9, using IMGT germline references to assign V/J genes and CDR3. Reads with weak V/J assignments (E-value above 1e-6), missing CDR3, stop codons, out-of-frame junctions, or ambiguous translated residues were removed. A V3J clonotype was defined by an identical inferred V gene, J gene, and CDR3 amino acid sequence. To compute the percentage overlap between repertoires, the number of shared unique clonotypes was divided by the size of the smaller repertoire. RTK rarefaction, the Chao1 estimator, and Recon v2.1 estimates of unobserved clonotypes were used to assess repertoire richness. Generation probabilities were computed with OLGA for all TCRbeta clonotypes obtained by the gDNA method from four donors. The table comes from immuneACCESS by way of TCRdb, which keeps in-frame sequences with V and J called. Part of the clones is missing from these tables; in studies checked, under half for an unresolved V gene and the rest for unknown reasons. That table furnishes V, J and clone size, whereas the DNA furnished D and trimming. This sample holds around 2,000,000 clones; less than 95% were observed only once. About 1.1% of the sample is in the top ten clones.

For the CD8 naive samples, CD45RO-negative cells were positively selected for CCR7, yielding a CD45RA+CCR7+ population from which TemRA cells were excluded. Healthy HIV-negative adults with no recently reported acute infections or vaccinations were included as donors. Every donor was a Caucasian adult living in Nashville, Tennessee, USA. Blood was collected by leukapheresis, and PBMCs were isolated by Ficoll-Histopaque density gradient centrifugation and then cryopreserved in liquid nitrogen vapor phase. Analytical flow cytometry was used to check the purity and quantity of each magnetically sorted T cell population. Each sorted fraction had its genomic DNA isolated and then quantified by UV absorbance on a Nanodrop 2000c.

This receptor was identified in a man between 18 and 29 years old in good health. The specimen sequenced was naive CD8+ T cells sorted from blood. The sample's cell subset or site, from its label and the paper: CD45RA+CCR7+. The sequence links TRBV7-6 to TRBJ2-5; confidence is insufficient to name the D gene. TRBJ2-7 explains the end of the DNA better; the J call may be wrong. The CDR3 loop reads CASSSGAYEQYF. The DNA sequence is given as TGTGCCAGCAGCTCCGGAGCCTACGAGCAGTACTTC.